A single sample gave rise to the 8 T cell receptor beta chains below, sequenced in a study of PD-L1 blockade in urothelial cancer. Repertoires were generated with immunoSEQ multiplex PCR, while TCRdb's copy carries only in-frame clones and drops some. In the table there are 35,000 to 45,000 clones, 88% of which are singletons. The sequences come from PBMCs, collected around atezolizumab (anti-PD-L1) treatment. All receptors come from a woman aged 55-70 years with urothelial cancer.

V gene TRBV27 combines with J gene TRBJ1-6, with 10 nucleotides matching TRBD1. The germline V gene encodes CDR1 MNHEY and CDR2 SMNVEV (reference sequence). The ends lost 6 bases at V and 9 bases at J; junction bases unmatched: 17. The CDR3 runs to 18 residues. Here the CDR3 reads CASSLTETGGLRSSPLHF. The CDR3 DNA is TGTGCCAGCAGCTTAACAGAGACAGGGGGCTTGAGGAGTTCACCCCTCCACTTT.

The chain employs TRBV5-6 and TRBJ2-5, with D tentatively TRBD2 (5 bases). This CDR3 is 14 amino acids long. Trimming removed 1 base from V and 4 bases from J, with 11 bases in between. From germline, CDR1 is SGHDT and CDR2 YYEEEE. The CDR3 loop reads CASSLHGEAETQYF. The CDR3 nucleotides are TGTGCCAGCAGCTTGCACGGGGAAGCAGAGACCCAGTACTTC.

The rearrangement links TRBV5-8 to TRBJ2-7; tentative D call: TRBD2 (6 bases). Deletions cut 4 bases from V and 3 bases from J, with 11 bases between. The CDR3 is made up of 13 amino acids. Per the germline V gene, CDR1 is SGHTS and CDR2 is YDEGEE. The CDR3 sequence is CASSPGRYYEQYF. The CDR3, as DNA: TGTGCCAGCAGCCCGGGGAGGTACTACGAGCAGTACTTC. Supplemented by reference TRBV5-8 and TRBJ2-7, the full variable domain reads EAGVTQSPTHLIKTRGQQATLRCSPISGHTSVYWYQQALGLGLQFLLWYDEGEERNRGNFPPRFSGRQFPNYSSELNVNALELEDSALYLCASSPGRYYEQYFGPGTRLTVT.

A few counts support this clone. The chain joins TRBV7-2 to TRBJ2-7; TRBD1 aligns across 10 bases. The CDR3 runs 14 residues. CDR1 is SGHTA, CDR2 FQGNSA, per germline. Trimming removed 6 bases from V and 6 bases from J; junction bases left unmatched: 8. CDR3 bases: TGTGCCAGCAGTACCGGGACAGGGGTCTTCGAGCAGTACTTC. Amino acids: CASSTGTGVFEQYF.

As DNA, the CDR3 is TGTGCCAGCAGCTTTCCAGGGGGTGAGACCCAGTACTTC. Protein: CASSFPGGETQYF. The chain combines TRBV11-1 with TRBJ2-5; 7 bases map to TRBD1. Germline V gives CDR1 SGHAT, CDR2 FQDESV (reference sequence). Germline trimming cut 3 bases from V and 5 bases from J; bases unmatched to any gene: 3. The CDR3 runs 13 residues.

The V call is TRBV27, the J call TRBJ2-5; TRBD1 aligns across 11 bases. CDR3 length equals 15 residues. V lost 7 bases, J lost 3 bases, and 7 bases stayed unmatched. Germline V gives CDR1 MNHEY, CDR2 SMNVEV (reference sequence). CDR3 amino acids: CASKGQGALKETQYF. CDR3 DNA sequence: TGTGCCAGCAAAGGACAGGGGGCTCTAAAAGAGACCCAGTACTTC.

The chain uses TRBV6-5 and TRBJ1-1, with TRBD1 as a possible D gene (6 bases). Germline CDR1 reads MNHEY; CDR2 reads SVGAGI. V was shortened by 6 bases and J by 3 bases, with 14 bases between the two germline ends. CDR3 length: 14 amino acids. CDR3 coding DNA: TGTGCCAGCAGACCCGGACAGCATCACACTGAAGCTTTCTTT. Amino acid sequence: CASRPGQHHTEAFF.

The chain joins TRBV5-1 to TRBJ2-1; TRBD1 matches at 9 bases. The CDR3 consists of 16 residues. Trimming took 4 bases from V and 6 from J; bases not matched to a gene: 11. Germline-derived CDR1 and CDR2 are SGHRS and YFSETQ. The CDR3 is CASSGGTGWGSNEQFF. For the CDR3, the DNA is TGCGCCAGCAGCGGCGGGACAGGGTGGGGTTCCAATGAGCAGTTCTTC.